The clone carrying this T cell receptor beta chain was seen more than once but under ten times. Its antigen is unidentified. CDR1 is MGHDK and CDR2 is SYGVNS in the germline V gene. V dropped 6 bases and J dropped 0 bases, with 9 bases sitting between them. The CDR3 spans 14 residues. Repertoires were generated with immunoSEQ multiplex PCR, while TCRdb's copy carries only in-frame clones and drops some. The data show about 82,000 clones, approximately 90% seen once. The data stem from a study of siplizumab effects on memory and regulatory T cells. General observations from the study: Naive T cells appeared more diverse than memory cells and seemed to be major alloresponse contributors. No naive or memory phenotype could be assigned to roughly 80-95% of proliferating clones.

This clonotype was sampled from a human donor in good health. Sequencing was carried out using Tregs sorted from blood. This chain connects TRBV25-1 to TRBJ1-3; the D is unclear. The CDR3 DNA follows: TGTGCCAGCAGAGGAGTGGGCTCTGGAAACACCATATATTTT. Translated, it gives CASRGVGSGNTIYF.